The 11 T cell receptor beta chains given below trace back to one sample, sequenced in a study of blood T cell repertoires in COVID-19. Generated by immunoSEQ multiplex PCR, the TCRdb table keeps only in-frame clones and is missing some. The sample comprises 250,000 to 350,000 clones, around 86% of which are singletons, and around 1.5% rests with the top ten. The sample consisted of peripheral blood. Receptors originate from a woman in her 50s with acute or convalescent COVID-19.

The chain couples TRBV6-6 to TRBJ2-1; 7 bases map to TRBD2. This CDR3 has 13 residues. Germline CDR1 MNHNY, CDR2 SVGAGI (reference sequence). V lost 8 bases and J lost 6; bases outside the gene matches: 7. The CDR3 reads CASLREQANEQFF. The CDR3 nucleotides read TGTGCCAGCCTGCGGGAGCAGGCCAATGAGCAGTTCTTC.

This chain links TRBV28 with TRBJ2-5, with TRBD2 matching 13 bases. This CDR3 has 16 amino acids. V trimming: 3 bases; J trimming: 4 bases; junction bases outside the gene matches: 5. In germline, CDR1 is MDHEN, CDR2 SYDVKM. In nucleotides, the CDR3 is TGTGCCAGCAGTTTCGGGACTAGCGGGACCGGAGAGACCCAGTACTTC. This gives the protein CASSFGTSGTGETQYF.

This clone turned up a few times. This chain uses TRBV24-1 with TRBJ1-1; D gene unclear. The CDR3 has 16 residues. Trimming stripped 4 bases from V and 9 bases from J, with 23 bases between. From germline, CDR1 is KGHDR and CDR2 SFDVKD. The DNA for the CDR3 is TGTGCCACCAGTGACGCCCGTCCCGAAGGCGGGCTGAAAGCTTTCTTT. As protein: CATSDARPEGGLKAFF.

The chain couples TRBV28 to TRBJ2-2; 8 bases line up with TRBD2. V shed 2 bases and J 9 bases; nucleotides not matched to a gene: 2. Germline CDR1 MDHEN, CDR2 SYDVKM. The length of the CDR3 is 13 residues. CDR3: CASSLTGGWELFF. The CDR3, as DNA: TGTGCCAGCAGTTTAACGGGGGGGTGGGAGCTGTTTTTT.

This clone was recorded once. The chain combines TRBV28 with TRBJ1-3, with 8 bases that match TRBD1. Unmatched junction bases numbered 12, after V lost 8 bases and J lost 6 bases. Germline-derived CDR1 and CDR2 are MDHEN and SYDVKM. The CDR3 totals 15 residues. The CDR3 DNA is TGTGCCAGCGGGGGGGGACAGGCTTTGGAAAACACCATATATTTT. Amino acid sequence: CASGGGQALENTIYF. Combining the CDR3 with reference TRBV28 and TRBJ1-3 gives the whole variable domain DVKVTQSSRYLVKRTGEKVFLECVQDMDHENMFWYRQDPGLGLRLIYFSYDVKMKEKGDIPEGYSVSREKKERFSLILESASTNQTSMYLCASGGGQALENTIYFGEGSWLTVV.

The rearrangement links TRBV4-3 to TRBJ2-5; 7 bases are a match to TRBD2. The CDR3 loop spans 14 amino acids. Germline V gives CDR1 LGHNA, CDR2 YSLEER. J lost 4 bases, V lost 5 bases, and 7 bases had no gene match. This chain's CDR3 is CASSFGRWGETQYF. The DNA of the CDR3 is TGCGCCAGCAGCTTCGGGAGGTGGGGAGAGACCCAGTACTTC.

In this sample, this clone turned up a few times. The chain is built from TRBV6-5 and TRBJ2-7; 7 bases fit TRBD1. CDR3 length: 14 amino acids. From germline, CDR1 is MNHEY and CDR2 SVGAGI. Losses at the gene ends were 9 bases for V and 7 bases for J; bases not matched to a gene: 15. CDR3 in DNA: TGTGCCAGTAAAAGACCGGGACAGAACTCGGAGCAGTACTTC. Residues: CASKRPGQNSEQYF.

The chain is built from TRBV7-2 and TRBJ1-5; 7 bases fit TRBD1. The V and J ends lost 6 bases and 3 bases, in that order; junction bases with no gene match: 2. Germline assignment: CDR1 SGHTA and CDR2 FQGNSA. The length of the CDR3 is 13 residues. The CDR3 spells CASSDRVNQPQHF. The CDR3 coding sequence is TGTGCCAGCAGTGACAGGGTCAATCAGCCCCAGCATTTT.

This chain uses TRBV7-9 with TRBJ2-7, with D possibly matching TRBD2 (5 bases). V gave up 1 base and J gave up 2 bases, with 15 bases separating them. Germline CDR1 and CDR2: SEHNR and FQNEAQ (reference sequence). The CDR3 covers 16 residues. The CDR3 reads CASSLVPGETPYEQYF. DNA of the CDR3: TGTGCCAGCAGCTTAGTCCCCGGGGAGACTCCCTACGAGCAGTACTTC.

The chain's CDR3 is CASSQRGGGLYNEQFF. For the CDR3, the DNA is TGTGCCAGCAGCCAAAGGGGCGGGGGGTTATACAATGAGCAGTTCTTC. The rearrangement links TRBV3-1 (or the pseudogene TRBV3-2) to TRBJ2-1; 8 bases fit TRBD2. Trimming removed 2 bases from V and 4 bases from J; junction bases left unmatched: 7. Germline V lookup: CDR1 LGHDT, CDR2 YNNKEL (reference sequence). The CDR3 covers 16 residues.

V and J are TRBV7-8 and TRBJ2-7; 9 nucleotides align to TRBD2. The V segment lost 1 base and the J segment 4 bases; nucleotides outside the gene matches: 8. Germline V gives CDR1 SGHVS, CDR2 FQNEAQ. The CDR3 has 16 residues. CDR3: CASSLGLAGNPYEQYF. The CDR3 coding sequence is TGTGCCAGCAGCTTAGGTCTAGCGGGAAACCCTTACGAGCAGTACTTC.